The TCR beta chain described here comes from a study of shared clonotypes between healthy human individuals (dated by TCRdb to the early 2020s). Regarding the research as a whole: Three men and a couple of women, aged 18 to 49 years, made up the cohort. Per donor, leukapheresis produced somewhere between about 0.9 and 9.5 billion PBMCs. Different laboratories and diverse techniques were used to prepare libraries and sequence TCR repertoires, to increase sequencing depth and limit assay-specific biases. For each donor, three plates each were used for CD4 naive and CD4 memory, two plates were used for CD8 naive, and one plate was used for CD8 memory. The study deeply sequenced blood TCR repertoires of 5 or 6 healthy adults to estimate repertoire size and the extent of clonotype sharing between individuals.

The donors were healthy, HIV-negative adults with no recently reported acute infections or vaccinations. Every donor was a Caucasian adult living in Nashville, Tennessee, USA. CD4+ T cells were enriched through magnetic negative selection, after which naive cells were positively selected on CD45RA and the remaining negative fraction served as the memory subset. Blood was collected by leukapheresis, and PBMCs were isolated by Ficoll-Histopaque density gradient centrifugation and then cryopreserved in liquid nitrogen vapor phase. Analytical flow cytometry was used to check the purity and quantity of every magnetically sorted T cell population. From each sorted fraction, genomic DNA was isolated and quantified by UV absorbance on a Nanodrop 2000c. Using the deep immunoSEQ assay, TCR CDR3 regions were amplified from genomic DNA by multiplex PCR. Extracted genomic DNA from each cell subset was spread evenly across all wells of several immunoSEQ 96-well plates, with each plate serving as a replicate. For sorted subsets, 200 to 250 ng genomic DNA, equal to 30,000 to 35,000 T cell genomes, was loaded into each replicate PCR. Purified libraries were measured with a Qubit 3.0 fluorometer, size-checked on a Bioanalyzer 2100, and measured again with the KAPA Library Quantification kit. Each immunoSEQ 96-well plate was sequenced on its own single-read 150-cycle Illumina NextSeq 550 flow cell. The authors' analysis ran thus. Because the immunoSEQ output included only junctional sequences and no quality scores, the filtering could not be the same as the filtering used for full-length reads. To assign V/J genes and CDR3, sequences were annotated against IMGT germline references using PyIR, a Python wrapper for IgBLAST v1.9. Reads with weak V/J assignments (E-value above 1e-6), missing CDR3, stop codons, out-of-frame junctions, or ambiguous translated residues were removed. V3J clonotypes were defined by identical inferred V gene, J gene, and CDR3 amino acid sequence. Percentage overlap between repertoires was calculated by dividing the number of shared unique clonotypes by the size of the smaller repertoire. RTK rarefaction, the Chao1 estimator, and Recon v2.1 estimates of unobserved clonotypes were used to assess repertoire richness. OLGA was used to compute generation probabilities for all TCRbeta clonotypes that the gDNA method yielded from a few donors. As stored in TCRdb, this immuneACCESS dataset retains in-frame rearrangements with V and J assigned. A fraction of the clones does not appear; measured against another copy, unresolved V genes explain less than half of the discrepancy, and the remainder lacks a known reason. V, J and clone size are those of that table, while D and trimming were read from the DNA. The sample table contains some 1.1 million clones; only one count was recorded for roughly 80% of them. Together, the top ten hold approximately 0.9% of the sample.

The research as a whole found: The genetic and exposure-history diversity represented was limited by the small number of donors. Sampling was restricted to blood, and TCR repertoires in tissue are likely to differ from TCR repertoires in blood. Compared with non-shared clonotypes, clonotypes shared by all four sorted-subset donors had higher generation probabilities. Even with the large sequencing depth, rarefaction of the sorted-subset datasets indicated that sequencing was incomplete. Larger estimated clonotype richness was generally found for naive subsets than for memory subsets. Around 5% of naive CD4, 3.5% of naive CD8, around 2.3% of memory CD4, and about 0.4% of memory CD8 clonotypes were shared across a handful of donors. Based on pairwise subsampling, the degree of clonotype sharing among donors was expected to be affected by sequencing depth.

V drops 1 base and J drops 0 bases, leaving 18 bases in between. The CDR3 covers 18 residues, taking in both the cysteine and the phenylalanine. This entry keeps only the CDR3 DNA: 54 bases, framed from base 1. In the germline V gene (reference sequence), CDR1 corresponds to SEHNR and CDR2 to FQNEAQ. A note on this clone: Its binding antigen is unknown. No base quality information exists; no much larger clone differs at one position.

The source material was memory CD4+ T cells from PBMCs. The sample's cell subset or site label is to be understood as: CD45RA-negative fraction. The origin of this receptor is a man between 18 and 29 years old in good health. Some clones in this sample may be carry-over from other donors' samples. The chain uses TRBV7-9 and TRBJ1-1; the D gene is perhaps TRBD1, on 5 matching bases. The DNA is as follows: TGTGCCAGCAGCTTAGTGTTGGGGCTGCTTGCAATGAACACTGAAGCTTTCTTT. It translates as CASSLVLGLLAMNTEAFF.